Many counts were recorded for the clone carrying this TCR beta chain. This sample stems from a study of neurological immune-mediated disorders. Stored at -80 C, 2 million PBMCs were the source of the unsorted libraries. TCRdb analysed the 5' RACE reads with MiXCR anew, one entry per CDR3 protein. The sample records tens of thousands of distinct CDR3 sequences, approximately 10% being singletons. CDR1 is SGHRS, CDR2 YFSETQ, per germline. V lost 4 bases to trimming and J lost 5 bases; unmatched junction nucleotides: 13. CDR3 length equals 16 residues. This chain connects TRBV5-1 to TRBJ1-1, with 8 bases lining up with TRBD1. The clonotype originates from a woman aged 40 to 55 with HTLV-1-associated myelopathy (HAM/TSP). Source material: PBMCs. This CDR3 reads CASSLYKTGVDTEAFF. In DNA form, the CDR3 reads TGCGCCAGCAGCCTATACAAGACAGGGGTAGATACTGAAGCTTTCTTT.